This paragraph reports one TCR beta chain. The target antigen is unknown. The PCR contained 60 Vbeta and 13 Jbeta primers. Here immunoSEQ multiplex PCR was the method, and the copy in TCRdb shows in-frame clones only, minus some. The data show approximately 220,000 clones, more than 80% seen once. This record comes from a study of cytomegalovirus exposure and HLA in healthy donors. Study as a whole: Most donors, about 82% of a few hundred genotyped, fell in the Caucasian-associated ancestry cluster.

Study findings and constraints: In a later analysis, a genetic analysis reported fewer productive-TCR N-insertions in an Asian-associated ancestry cluster than the cohort average.

Germline values: CDR1 SGDLS, CDR2 YYNGEE. This CDR3 spans 17 amino acids. After removal of 0 bases from V and 10 bases from J, the junction contained 13 bases not matched to a gene. The source material was PBMCs. This clonotype was sampled from a man under 40 in good health and CMV-seronegative. The chain is built from TRBV9 and TRBJ2-2; 9 bases match TRBD1. This CDR3 is CASSVEAGTGMSEELFF. CDR3 nucleotides: TGTGCCAGCAGCGTAGAAGCGGGGACAGGGATGTCCGAGGAGCTGTTTTTT.